This passage covers 24 T cell receptor beta chains from one sample sequenced in a study of CD8+CD57+ T cells in acquired aplastic anemia. Profiles of TCR beta VDJ and CDR3 were generated from a genomic DNA template. A single record per CDR3 protein comes from TCRdb applying MiXCR to the reads. The sample lists 450,000 to 550,000 distinct CDR3 sequences, 25% to 40% occurring once. The sequenced patients had an expansion of CD8+CD57+ cells seen by flow cytometry. The sample was sorted CD4+, CD8+, or CD8+CD57+ T cells (not recorded which) from PBMCs. The receptors shown here come from a human donor with aplastic anemia.

This clonotype was detected ten times or more. This chain connects TRBV7-6 to TRBJ1-2; no definite D call. Germline-derived CDR1 and CDR2 are SGHVS and FNYEAQ. The V end lost 6 bases, the J end lost 0 bases, and 5 bases lay between the germline ends. CDR3 length equals 12 residues. The CDR3 nucleotides are TGTGCCAGCAGTAACTCTAACTATGGCTACACCTTC. Protein sequence: CASSNSNYGYTF. Looking up the rest from reference TRBV7-6 and TRBJ1-2 gives the full variable domain: GAGVSQSPRYKVTKRGQDVALRCDPISGHVSLYWYRQALGQGPEFLTYFNYEAQQDKSGLPNDRFSAERPEGSISTLTIQRTEQRDSAMYRCASSNSNYGYTFGSGTRLTVV.

This rearrangement joins TRBV15 to TRBJ1-6; possible D gene TRBD1, 5 bases. The ends were cut back, 4 bases at V and 10 bases at J, with 23 bases in the middle. The CDR3 is 17 amino acids. The germline gives CDR1 LNHNV, CDR2 YYDKDF (reference sequence). DNA for the CDR3: TGTGCCACCAGCACCAGATCTGGGACTAGAGCAAGGTCACCCCTCCACTTT. Protein: CATSTRSGTRARSPLHF.

Many counts were recorded for this clonotype. This sequence joins TRBV24-1 and TRBJ2-2, with D tentatively TRBD2 (5 bases). Trimming took off 5 bases at V and 0 bases at J, with 12 bases between the two ends. The germline gives CDR1 KGHDR, CDR2 SFDVKD. The CDR3 contains 16 residues. The CDR3 region is CATSGLEAPNTGELFF. As DNA, the CDR3 is TGTGCCACCAGTGGGTTGGAGGCCCCGAACACCGGGGAGCTGTTTTTT.

This sequence joins TRBV4-3 and TRBJ2-7; tentatively, D is TRBD2 (6 bases). V was shortened by 1 base and J by 9 bases, with 16 bases between the two germline ends. Germline lookup yields CDR1 LGHNA and CDR2 YSLEER. This CDR3 is built from 14 residues. The CDR3 DNA reads as TGCGCCAGCAGCCAAGGGGTCGGGGGAAGGGGGCAGTACTTC. Protein: CASSQGVGGRGQYF.

This clonotype was seen once. The chain employs TRBV20-1 and TRBJ2-1; the D is unclear. Trimming removed 6 bases from V and 7 bases from J, with 13 bases in between. CDR3 length: 12 residues. Germline CDR1 reads DFQATT; CDR2 reads SNEGSKA (reference sequence). The CDR3 loop reads CSALSGGNEQFF. The CDR3 DNA is TGCAGTGCCCTTTCTGGTGGGAATGAGCAGTTCTTC.

The J gene is TRBJ2-1, the V gene TRBV19, with 7 positions matching TRBD1. The CDR3 has 16 residues. Trimming cost V 3 bases and J 4 bases; bases outside gene matches: 9. Germline CDR1 is LNHDA and CDR2 is SQIVND (reference sequence). The CDR3 nucleotides read TGTGCCAGTAGTATGGGTACAGGGGCGGTTTACAATGAGCAGTTCTTC. As protein: CASSMGTGAVYNEQFF.

The chain joins TRBV6-1 to TRBJ1-5; D is possibly TRBD1 (5 bases). CDR3 length equals 14 residues. CDR1 and CDR2 (germline): MNHNS, SASEGT. The V gene lost 9 bases and the J gene lost 6 bases, with 18 bases spanning the gap. This CDR3 is CASSPGAGFQPQHF. The CDR3 bases are TGTGCCAGTTCACCCGGGGCTGGGTTTCAGCCCCAGCATTTT.

The rearrangement joins TRBV6-1 to TRBJ2-1, with 10 nucleotides matching TRBD2. Germline V gives CDR1 MNHNS, CDR2 SASEGT. V lost 6 bases and J lost 4; bases outside the gene matches: 3. The CDR3 covers 14 residues. CDR3 in DNA: TGTGCCAGCAGGATAGCGGGGGGATACAATGAGCAGTTCTTC. Amino acid sequence: CASRIAGGYNEQFF.

V is TRBV19 and J is TRBJ2-7, with a possible D match to TRBD2 (6 bases). Germline V lookup: CDR1 LNHDA, CDR2 SQIVND (reference sequence). Trimming took off 0 bases at V and 2 bases at J, with 11 bases between the two ends. The CDR3 runs to 15 residues. CDR3 in amino acids: CASSIDIPGAYEQYF. CDR3 nucleotides: TGTGCCAGTAGTATAGATATTCCGGGGGCCTACGAGCAGTACTTC. Full variable domain (remainder filled in from reference TRBV19 and TRBJ2-7): DGGITQSPKYLFRKEGQNVTLSCEQNLNHDAMYWYRQDPGQGLRLIYYSQIVNDFQKGDIAEGYSVSREKKESFPLTVTSAQKNPTAFYLCASSIDIPGAYEQYFGPGTRLTVT.

This clonotype was detected only once. Being one base from a much bigger clone, this may be a read error. The chain combines TRBV7-8 with TRBJ2-7; D is perhaps TRBD1 (6 bases). V lost 4 bases and J lost 4, with 11 bases in between. Germline V gives CDR1 SGHVS, CDR2 FQNEAQ. The CDR3 extends over 13 amino acids. In DNA, the CDR3 is TGTGCCAGCAGCTCCCAGACAGGTTACGAGCAGTACTTC. Translation gives CASSSQTGYEQYF.

The rearrangement links TRBV19 to TRBJ2-5; the match to TRBD2 covers 8 bases. With V trimmed by 11 bases and J by 4 bases, 9 bases remained unmatched. The CDR3 has 13 residues. CDR1 and CDR2 (germline): LNHDA, SQIVND (reference sequence). CDR3 in DNA: TGTGCCTGGAGTGTAAGCGGGGGAGAGACCCAGTACTTC. Residues: CAWSVSGGETQYF.

This clonotype was seen at least ten times. The chain joins TRBV19 to TRBJ2-7; D possibly matches TRBD1 or TRBD2 (6 bases each). Per the germline V gene, CDR1 is LNHDA and CDR2 is SQIVND (reference sequence). This CDR3 comprises 14 residues. Trimming stripped 7 bases from V and 2 bases from J, with 15 bases between. The DNA of the CDR3 is TGTGCCAGTAAAGGGGGGACGGTGCCCTACGAGCAGTACTTC. This codes for CASKGGTVPYEQYF.

This clonotype was seen repeatedly, ten times or more. The chain recombines TRBV19 with TRBJ1-1; 10 positions agree with TRBD1. The CDR3 loop spans 14 amino acids. The germline CDR1 and CDR2 sequences are LNHDA and SQIVND (reference sequence). The junction had 5 bases not matched to a gene; V was cut back by 5 bases and J by 5 bases. CDR3 loop: CASSVTGGVTEAFF. The CDR3 bases are TGTGCCAGTAGTGTGACAGGGGGCGTTACTGAAGCTTTCTTT.

This clonotype showed up many times. V and J are TRBV24-1 and TRBJ2-3; 7 bases line up with TRBD2. Germline assignment: CDR1 KGHDR and CDR2 SFDVKD. V lost 5 bases to trimming and J lost 1 base; unmatched junction nucleotides: 2. This CDR3 spans 14 amino acids. DNA for the CDR3: TGTGCCACCAGTGCGGGGGGAGGCACAGATACGCAGTATTTT. Encoded protein: CATSAGGGTDTQYF.

This clonotype turned up a few times. The chain uses TRBV12-3 or TRBV12-4 and TRBJ2-3, with 10 positions matching TRBD2. The length of the CDR3 is 15 residues. The junction had 6 bases not matched to a gene; V was cut back by 5 bases and J by 4 bases. CDR3 bases: TGTGCCAGCAGTCCGAGGACTAGCGGAGCAGATACGCAGTATTTT. Protein product: CASSPRTSGADTQYF.

The rearrangement uses TRBV6-1 and TRBJ1-1; D is perhaps TRBD1 (5 bases). Trimming took off 4 bases at V and 1 base at J, with 16 bases between the two ends. The V gene's germline CDR1 is MNHNS and CDR2 SASEGT. The CDR3 runs 16 residues. CDR3 DNA: TGTGCCAGCAGTGGAGGGGTTCCCCATGGGAACACTGAAGCTTTCTTT. Translating gives CASSGGVPHGNTEAFF.

Concerning this clonotype itself: This may come from a read error, since a much larger clone is one base off. This sequence joins TRBV7-8 and TRBJ1-3; D possibly corresponds to TRBD1 (5 bases). Germline CDR1 and CDR2: SGHVS and FQNEAQ. This CDR3 has 13 residues. The CDR3 here is CASSLSQGNTMYF. CDR3 DNA: TGTGCCAGCAGCTTATCTCAGGGAAACACCATGTATTTT. Looking up the rest from reference TRBV7-8 and TRBJ1-3 gives the full variable domain: GAGVSQSPRYKVAKRGQDVALRCDPISGHVSLFWYQQALGQGPEFLTYFQNEAQLDKSGLPSDRFFAERPEGSVSTLKIQRTQQEDSAVYLCASSLSQGNTMYFGEGSWLTVV.

The table lists this clonotype with a few counts. The V and J genes are TRBV20-1 and TRBJ1-5; 12 positions match TRBD1. The CDR3 is 16 residues long. In germline, CDR1 is DFQATT, CDR2 SNEGSKA (reference sequence). V was clipped by 1 base and J by 7 bases; unmatched bases: 8. CDR3 bases: TGCAGTGCTAGAGCCGGGACAGGGGGCGTGGGCCAGCCCCAGCATTTT. Amino acids: CSARAGTGGVGQPQHF.

This clonotype occurred a few times. The rearrangement uses TRBV20-1 and TRBJ2-1; 10 bases agree with TRBD1. The V gene's germline CDR1 is DFQATT and CDR2 SNEGSKA (reference sequence). V dropped 0 bases and J dropped 4; count of bases not matched to a gene: 6. The CDR3 is 16 amino acids. CDR3 loop: CSAREPTGGLYNEQFF. Here the CDR3 DNA reads TGCAGTGCTAGAGAACCGACAGGGGGCCTATACAATGAGCAGTTCTTC.

The chain has TRBV18 and TRBJ2-3; the D is unclear. Looked up from germline, CDR1 is KGHSH and CDR2 is LQKENI. This CDR3 is built from 12 residues. V lost 2 bases and J lost 3, with 3 bases in between. CDR3 nucleotide sequence: TGTGCCAGCTCACCATGGACAGATACGCAGTATTTT. This sequence encodes CASSPWTDTQYF.

This clonotype was observed many times. The rearrangement uses TRBV20-1 and TRBJ1-5, with 9 bases aligning to TRBD1. The J segment lost 4 bases and the V segment lost 3 bases, leaving 7 bases of the junction unmatched. The CDR3 loop spans 15 amino acids. Germline-derived CDR1 and CDR2 are DFQATT and SNEGSKA (reference sequence). The CDR3 sequence: CSASPGTGKNQPQHF. As DNA, the CDR3 is TGCAGTGCTAGCCCTGGGACAGGGAAAAATCAGCCCCAGCATTTT.

The CDR3 spells CASTTGTGNVRGYTF. For the CDR3, the DNA is TGTGCCAGCACTACAGGAACAGGGAACGTTCGTGGCTACACCTTC. The chain uses TRBV12-3 or TRBV12-4 and TRBJ1-2; a possible D gene is TRBD1 (6 bases). The CDR3 consists of 15 residues. The V gene lost 7 bases and the J gene lost 7 bases, with 22 bases spanning the gap.

Many counts were recorded for this clonotype. V usage is TRBV20-1 and J usage is TRBJ2-5; weak D call: TRBD1 (5 bases). Trimming stripped 5 bases from V and 1 base from J, with 14 bases between. In germline, CDR1 is DFQATT, CDR2 SNEGSKA (reference sequence). This CDR3 contains 14 residues. For the CDR3, the DNA is TGCAGTGCTGAGATGACAGTCCTCCAAGAGACCCAGTACTTC. This sequence encodes CSAEMTVLQETQYF.

This clonotype was picked up many times. The chain employs TRBV7-9 and TRBJ2-7, with D perhaps TRBD2 (6 bases). Trimming removed 5 bases from V and 5 bases from J, with 16 bases in between. The CDR3 sequence is 14 residues long. The germline V gene encodes CDR1 SEHNR and CDR2 FQNEAQ (reference sequence). The CDR3 sequence is CASSVGRPGDEQYF. CDR3 nucleotide sequence: TGTGCCAGCAGCGTTGGCCGTCCGGGGGACGAGCAGTACTTC.